The present T cell receptor beta chain was sequenced within a study of PD-1 blockade in classical Hodgkin lymphoma. Study-wide findings and caveats: Repertoires differed for reasons still undefined, possibly disease activity or prior therapy. Lower baseline TCR diversity was reported for newly diagnosed patients than for healthy donors.

The time point: newly diagnosed, previously untreated cHL patient sample. Magnetic negative selection was used to purify CD4+ T cells from PBMCs that had been thawed. Worth noting for this clone: Its cognate antigen is unknown.

TCRdb's copy holds only in-frame clones and misses some; the assay was immunoSEQ multiplex PCR. Among 20,000 to 30,000 clones listed, around 90% were seen once. Germline CDR1 SGHRS, CDR2 YFSETQ. This CDR3 is 16 amino acids long. V lost 4 bases and J lost 4; bases outside the gene matches: 8. The sequence was obtained from a human donor with classical Hodgkin lymphoma. Input material: CD4+ T cells from blood. J is TRBJ2-2 and V is TRBV5-1, with 9 bases lining up with TRBD1. This CDR3 is CASSPGRQGGTGELFF. The CDR3 bases are TGCGCCAGCAGCCCTGGCCGACAGGGGGGCACCGGGGAGCTGTTTTTT. Full variable domain (remainder filled in from reference TRBV5-1 and TRBJ2-2): KAGVTQTPRYLIKTRGQQVTLSCSPISGHRSVSWYQQTPGQGLQFLFEYFSETQRNKGNFPGRFSGRQFSNSRSEMNVSTLELGDSALYLCASSPGRQGGTGELFFGEGSRLTVL.